This paragraph reports one TCR beta chain. Its target is unknown. Germline-derived CDR1 and CDR2 are SNHLY and FYNNEI. V was pared by 4 bases and J by 8 bases, with 12 bases between. CDR3 length equals 13 residues. The data are from a study of T cell responses to AZD1222 COVID-19 vaccine. The repertoire was sequenced with immunoSEQ multiplex PCR; TCRdb's copy has only in-frame clones and lacks some. The data contain 95,000 to 150,000 clones, around nine tenths of them seen just once; the ten biggest clones take up over 1.5%. Whole-study results and caveats: Only after the peak T cell response were repertoires sampled. Baseline seropositivity occurred in only six AZD1222 recipients. Epitopes outside B.1.351 and B.1.1.7 mutated regions reportedly drew nearly half of spike TCRs.

The TCR comes from an adult in good health. The material sequenced was peripheral blood, taken on day 0 of AZD1222 vaccination. The V and J genes are TRBV2 and TRBJ2-1; D unclear. CDR3 nucleotides: TGTGCCAGCAGTGCCCTCCCCGTAGATGAGCAGTTCTTC. This sequence encodes CASSALPVDEQFF. Looking up the rest from reference TRBV2 and TRBJ2-1 gives the full variable domain: EPEVTQTPSHQVTQMGQEVILRCVPISNHLYFYWYRQILGQKVEFLVSFYNNEISEKSEIFDDQFSVERPDGSNFTLKIRSTKLEDSAMYFCASSALPVDEQFFGPGTRLTVL.